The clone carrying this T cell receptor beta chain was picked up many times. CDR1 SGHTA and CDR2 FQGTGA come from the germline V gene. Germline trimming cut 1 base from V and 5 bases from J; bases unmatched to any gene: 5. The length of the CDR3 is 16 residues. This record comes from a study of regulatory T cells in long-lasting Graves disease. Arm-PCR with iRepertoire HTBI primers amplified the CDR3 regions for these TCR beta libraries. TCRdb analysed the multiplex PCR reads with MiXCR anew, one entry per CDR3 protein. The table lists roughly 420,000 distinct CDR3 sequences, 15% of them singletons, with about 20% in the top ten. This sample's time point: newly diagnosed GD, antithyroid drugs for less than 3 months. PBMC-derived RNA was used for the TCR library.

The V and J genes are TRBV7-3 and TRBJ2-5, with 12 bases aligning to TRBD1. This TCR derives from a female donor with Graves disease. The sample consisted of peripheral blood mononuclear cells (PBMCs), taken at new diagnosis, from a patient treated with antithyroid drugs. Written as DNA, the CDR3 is TGTGCCAGCAGCTTAATGGGGACAGGGGGCTCGGAGACCCAGTACTTC. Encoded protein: CASSLMGTGGSETQYF.